The next 8 T cell receptor beta chains were all read from a single sample in a study of persistence of HIV-infected CD4 T cells. This was the immunoSEQ version 4 assay in survey mode. Measured with immunoSEQ multiplex PCR; TCRdb has only the in-frame clones, and not every one. The sample lists about 33,000 clones, around four fifths occurring once. The stimulus was an HIV-1 Gag 15-mer peptide pool, 0.85 to 1 ug/peptide/mL. CD40L-negative CD69-negative CD45RO-high memory CD4+ T cells were sorted as populations depleted of antigen-responding cells. Their antigens are not known. The source material was cultured CD4+ T cells from PBMCs, sampled from a patient who received antiretroviral therapy. The receptors stem from an adult with HIV. The donor label of this sample is uncertain.

The chain employs TRBV6-4 and TRBJ2-1; 10 nucleotides match TRBD2. V dropped 0 bases and J dropped 0; count of bases not matched to a gene: 5. The germline V gene has CDR1 MRHNA and CDR2 SNTAGT. The CDR3 has 18 residues. CDR3 coding DNA: TGTGCCAGCAGTGACTCTTCTAGCGGGGGTAGCTCCTACAATGAGCAGTTCTTC. This codes for CASSDSSSGGSSYNEQFF.

The genes are TRBV2 and TRBJ1-1; D is unresolved. The germline CDR1 and CDR2 sequences are SNHLY and FYNNEI. This CDR3 has 13 residues. Trimming shortened V by 5 bases and J by 0 bases, and 7 bases separated the two germline ends. CDR3 sequence (DNA): TGTGCCAGCAGTACCATGATGAACACTGAAGCTTTCTTT. This gives the protein CASSTMMNTEAFF.

This chain links TRBV5-4 with TRBJ2-3; perhaps TRBD1 as D (5 bases). Germline lookup yields CDR1 SGHNT and CDR2 YYREEE (reference sequence). There are 16 residues in the CDR3. Trimming removed 4 bases at V and 0 bases at J, with 15 bases between. The CDR3 region has the DNA TGTGCCAGCAGCAACAGACAGAAAACCAGCACAGATACGCAGTATTTT. This encodes CASSNRQKTSTDTQYF.

The gene calls are TRBV4-2 and TRBJ2-7; 8 bases map to TRBD2. This CDR3 is built from 15 residues. J lost 5 bases, V lost 4 bases, and 10 bases had no gene match. Per germline, CDR1 LGHNA and CDR2 YNFKEQ. The CDR3 DNA is TGTGCCAGCAGCCCCCAGGCGGGGGGAGTTCACGAGCAGTACTTC. Its protein product is CASSPQAGGVHEQYF.

The V and J genes are TRBV19 and TRBJ2-2, with no clear D. Germline V lookup: CDR1 LNHDA, CDR2 SQIVND (reference sequence). The germline V and J ends were trimmed by 3 bases and 1 base, with 12 bases remaining between them. This CDR3 comprises 16 residues. The CDR3 reads CASSIRYSGNTGELFF. The DNA for the CDR3 is TGTGCCAGTAGTATTCGGTACTCGGGGAACACCGGGGAGCTGTTTTTT. Variable domain in full (rest from reference TRBV19 and TRBJ2-2): DGGITQSPKYLFRKEGQNVTLSCEQNLNHDAMYWYRQDPGQGLRLIYYSQIVNDFQKGDIAEGYSVSREKKESFPLTVTSAQKNPTAFYLCASSIRYSGNTGELFFGEGSRLTVL.

The chain carries TRBV5-1 and TRBJ2-2; D perhaps matches TRBD2 (6 bases). The CDR3 is 14 amino acids. The V gene's germline CDR1 is SGHRS and CDR2 YFSETQ. With 3 bases removed from V and 6 bases from J, the gap between germline ends came to 12 bases. CDR3 nucleotides: TGCGCCAGCAGCTCCGGAGGGGCATCCGGGGAGCTGTTTTTT. Encoded protein: CASSSGGASGELFF.

The chain recombines TRBV2 with TRBJ1-2; possible D gene TRBD1, 6 bases. Per germline, CDR1 SNHLY and CDR2 FYNNEI. The CDR3 extends over 13 amino acids. V was pared by 7 bases and J by 8 bases, with 17 bases between. This chain's CDR3 is CASMDWGAEGYTF. The DNA for the CDR3 is TGTGCCAGCATGGATTGGGGGGCGGAGGGCTACACCTTC.

The gene calls are TRBV5-1 and TRBJ1-1; possibly TRBD1 for D (5 bases). Germline V gene sequence: CDR1 SGHRS, CDR2 YFSETQ. Deletions cut 4 bases from V and 0 bases from J, with 13 bases between. The CDR3 covers 15 residues. The CDR3 DNA is TGCGCCAGCAGCCTAAGGACAACTATGAACACTGAAGCTTTCTTT. The encoded protein is CASSLRTTMNTEAFF.